Listed here are 5 T cell receptor beta chains from one sample, sequenced in a study of T cell responses to AZD1222 COVID-19 vaccine. TCRdb's table, derived via immunoSEQ multiplex PCR, lists solely in-frame clones and lacks some. The table includes about 100,000 clones, approximately 89% detected once. This specimen consisted of peripheral blood, obtained on day 0 of MenACWY control vaccination. The receptors stem from an adult in good health.

The chain recombines TRBV2 with TRBJ1-5; D call uncertain. The V end was cut by 8 bases, the J end by 3 bases, with 11 bases between. The germline V gene encodes CDR1 SNHLY and CDR2 FYNNEI. This CDR3 comprises 13 residues. The CDR3 loop is CASLGSNNQPQHF. Here the CDR3 DNA reads TGTGCCAGCCTCGGGAGCAACAATCAGCCCCAGCATTTT.

This chain uses TRBV27 with TRBJ2-7; TRBD1 agrees at 9 bases. The V and J ends lost 4 bases and 5 bases, in that order; junction bases with no gene match: 6. This CDR3 has 14 amino acids. Germline assignment: CDR1 MNHEY and CDR2 SMNVEV (reference sequence). Here the CDR3 reads CASSYAQGAHEQYF. The CDR3 coding sequence is TGTGCCAGCAGTTATGCACAGGGGGCCCACGAGCAGTACTTC.

This rearrangement joins TRBV19 to TRBJ1-2; weak D call: TRBD1 (6 bases). The V and J ends lost 4 bases and 0 bases respectively, with 9 bases between them. Germline values: CDR1 LNHDA, CDR2 SQIVND (reference sequence). The CDR3 extends over 14 amino acids. In DNA form, the CDR3 reads TGTGCCAGTAGTAAACAGGGAGCTAACTATGGCTACACCTTC. Encoded protein: CASSKQGANYGYTF.

V gene TRBV28 combines with J gene TRBJ1-1, with TRBD1 matching over 8 bases. The CDR3 loop spans 14 amino acids. Germline CDR1 reads MDHEN; CDR2 reads SYDVKM. J was trimmed by 4 bases and V by 7 bases; bases with no gene match: 8. CDR3 sequence reads: CASTSGQARTEAFF. In DNA, the CDR3 is TGTGCCAGCACCTCGGGACAGGCGCGCACTGAAGCTTTCTTT.

The V and J genes are TRBV11-2 and TRBJ1-6; 7 nucleotides line up with TRBD1. CDR3 size: 13 residues. With V trimmed by 1 base and J by 18 bases, 9 bases remained unmatched. Germline CDR1 is SGHAT and CDR2 is FQNNGV. The CDR3 region is CASSLATGALTHF. CDR3 nucleotides: TGTGCCAGCAGCTTAGCCACAGGGGCCCTCACCCACTTT.